This T cell receptor beta chain came from a study of blood T cells in healthy people across ages. Every sample yielded at least 6.5 million isolated PBMCs. Together with a sample-barcoded 5' primer, a J-beta primer mix was included in a second PCR lasting roughly 6 to 12 cycles. MiXCR, run by TCRdb on the 5' RACE reads, gives a single entry per CDR3 protein. The sample records about 930,000 distinct CDR3 sequences, 25% to 30% being singletons. This clonotype was seen a handful of times. The CDR3 loop spans 14 amino acids. Germline lookup yields CDR1 DFQATT and CDR2 SNEGSKA (reference sequence). The V end lost 3 bases, the J end lost 2 bases, and 14 bases lay between the germline ends. The same data also contributed to another study, on T cells of mothers and their children.

The sequenced sample consisted of blood. This receptor was identified in a woman in her forties in good health. This chain joins TRBV20-1 and TRBJ2-7, with D uncertain. CDR3 sequence reads: CSARPGSITYEQYF. As DNA, the CDR3 is TGCAGTGCTAGGCCGGGCTCCATCACCTACGAGCAGTACTTC.